This T cell receptor (beta chain) was captured in a study of early T cells in non-severe SARS-CoV-2 infection. TCRdb redid the calling of the 5' RACE reads with MiXCR, one entry per CDR3 protein. Of tens of thousands of distinct CDR3 sequences detected, 11% appear once; the ten largest clones hold approximately 3%. V lost 5 bases to trimming and J lost 2 bases, with 9 bases between them. The CDR3 is 14 residues long. CDR1 is KGHDR, CDR2 SFDVKD, per germline. The chain joins TRBV24-1 to TRBJ2-1; possible D gene TRBD2, 6 bases. This receptor was obtained from an adult who was a healthcare worker with PCR-confirmed SARS-CoV-2 infection or an uninfected control (not recorded which). Sequenced here: whole blood, sampled at baseline. The CDR3 spells CATSVGGTYNEQFF. CDR3 nucleotide sequence: TGTGCCACCAGTGTGGGGGGTACCTACAATGAGCAGTTCTTC.